Shown below are 21 T cell receptor beta chains from a single sample sequenced in a study of beta chain features in type 1 diabetes (dated by TCRdb to 2016 to 2019). Broader findings and caveats from the paper: A moderate but significant shortening of TCRB CDR3 length was observed in type 1 diabetes patients in all four CD4+ subsets.

Libraries came from the immunoSEQ multiplex PCR assay. The entire isolated RNA was reverse transcribed using the High Capacity cDNA Reverse Transcription Kit, and thus expressed TCRB transcripts were sequenced. This immuneACCESS table, as held by TCRdb, lists in-frame sequences with V and J called but not all clones. Of the missing ones, under half trace to an unresolved V gene in checked studies; the others have no known cause. The sample data list more than 250,000 clones, and more than 13% of these were observed just once. The ten top clones hold about 0.017% of the sample. For these TCRs, the target antigens are not known. Sequences were obtained from naive CD4+ T cells from blood. The cell subset or site tag for this specimen amounts to: true naive CD4+ T cells. These receptors all come from a man aged 25-40 years with type 1 diabetes.

There are a few counts of this clone. The CDR3, as DNA: TGTGCCAGCAGCCACCCTAGCGGGAGGGCCTACAATGAGCAGTTCTTC. It yields the protein CASSHPSGRAYNEQFF. J is TRBJ2-1 and V is TRBV7-2; 12 bases agree with TRBD2. CDR1 and CDR2 from the germline V gene are SGHTA and FQGNSA. The length of the CDR3 is 16 residues. With V trimmed by 5 bases and J by 2 bases, 4 bases remained unmatched.

The rearrangement links TRBV5-1 to TRBJ2-7, with no clear D. CDR3 length equals 14 residues. Germline values: CDR1 SGHRS, CDR2 YFSETQ. V lost 0 bases and J lost 7, with 14 bases in between. The CDR3 protein is CASSLGKPATEQYF. The CDR3 DNA is TGCGCCAGCAGCTTGGGTAAGCCCGCTACGGAGCAGTACTTC.

This clone was found a few times. The chain carries TRBV7-2 and TRBJ2-5; TRBD2 matches 8 bases. The CDR3 spans 11 residues. CDR1 is SGHTA, CDR2 FQGNSA, per germline. J gave up 7 bases and V 10 bases, and 5 bases lay outside the gene matches. This chain's CDR3 is CATGGIGTQYF. DNA for the CDR3: TGTGCCACGGGGGGGATCGGGACCCAGTACTTC. Full variable domain (outside the CDR3, taken from reference TRBV7-2 and TRBJ2-5): GAGVSQSPSNKVTEKGKDVELRCDPISGHTALYWYRQSLGQGLEFLIYFQGNSAPDKSGLPSDRFSAERTGGSVSTLTIQRTQQEDSAVYLCATGGIGTQYFGPGTRLLVL.

This clone was detected a few times. The chain joins TRBV4-2 to TRBJ1-2, with 9 bases aligning to TRBD1. CDR3 length equals 15 residues. Per the germline V gene, CDR1 is LGHNA and CDR2 is YNFKEQ. J lost 2 bases, V lost 1 base, and 2 bases had no gene match. Here the CDR3 DNA reads TGTGCCAGCAGCCAAGGGGACAGGGCGAACTATGGCTACACCTTC. Residues: CASSQGDRANYGYTF.

This clone was detected only a few times. The chain is built from TRBV19 and TRBJ2-3, with 7 bases aligning to TRBD1. The J segment lost 4 bases and the V segment lost 8 bases, leaving 15 bases of the junction unmatched. The length of the CDR3 is 16 residues. The V gene's germline CDR1 is LNHDA and CDR2 SQIVND (reference sequence). This CDR3 is CASGQADRFSPDTQYF. For the CDR3, the DNA is TGTGCCAGTGGACAGGCTGACAGGTTCTCGCCAGATACGCAGTATTTT.

This clone was counted a few times. This chain links TRBV6-5 with TRBJ1-2, with 7 bases identical to TRBD1. There are 12 residues in the CDR3. Germline loops: CDR1 MNHEY, CDR2 SVGAGI. The V and J ends lost 2 bases and 10 bases, in that order; junction bases with no gene match: 4. The chain's CDR3 is CASSYAGQIYTF. The CDR3 DNA reads as TGTGCCAGCAGTTACGCGGGACAGATCTACACCTTC.

This clone has just a few counts. This chain uses TRBV14 with TRBJ2-7; tentatively, D is TRBD2 (7 bases). Germline CDR1 SGHDN, CDR2 FVKESK. V lost 1 base and J 7 bases, leaving 17 bases between the germline ends. The CDR3 totals 15 residues. CDR3 sequence (DNA): TGTGCCAGCAGCCAAGGGGGGGGCCTCCTCTTGGAGCAGTACTTC. Translation: CASSQGGGLLLEQYF.

The genes are TRBV7-6 and TRBJ1-5; the D gene is possibly TRBD1 (6 bases). Germline assignment: CDR1 SGHVS and CDR2 FNYEAQ. The CDR3 extends over 15 amino acids. The germline V and J ends were trimmed by 6 bases and 0 bases, with 12 bases remaining between them. CDR3 sequence reads: CASSGGGHSNQPQHF. The CDR3 DNA sequence: TGTGCCAGCAGTGGGGGGGGCCATAGCAATCAGCCCCAGCATTTT. Supplemented by reference TRBV7-6 and TRBJ1-5, the full variable domain reads GAGVSQSPRYKVTKRGQDVALRCDPISGHVSLYWYRQALGQGPEFLTYFNYEAQQDKSGLPNDRFSAERPEGSISTLTIQRTEQRDSAMYRCASSGGGHSNQPQHFGDGTRLSIL.

The chain links TRBV28 to TRBJ2-7; 8 bases fit TRBD2. V lost 8 bases, J lost 0 bases, and 9 bases stayed unmatched. CDR3 length equals 15 residues. The germline V gene has CDR1 MDHEN and CDR2 SYDVKM. The CDR3 here is CASHPGGESSYEQYF. Here the CDR3 DNA reads TGTGCCAGCCACCCGGGGGGGGAAAGCTCCTACGAGCAGTACTTC.

The J gene is TRBJ2-7, the V gene TRBV28; D might be TRBD2 (5 bases). This CDR3 spans 15 amino acids. V was clipped by 5 bases and J by 1 base, with 15 bases between them. CDR1 and CDR2 from the germline V gene are MDHEN and SYDVKM. In nucleotides, the CDR3 is TGTGCCAGCAGTGAAAGCGGTGCAAAATCCTACGAGCAGTACTTC. Translating gives CASSESGAKSYEQYF.

The gene calls are TRBV18 and TRBJ1-5; possible D gene TRBD1, 5 bases. The CDR3 sequence is 16 residues long. Germline CDR1 KGHSH, CDR2 LQKENI. Trimming left V 1 base short and J 6 bases short, with 16 bases between. The CDR3 sequence: CASSPRSWGDGQPQHF. In DNA, the CDR3 is TGTGCCAGCTCACCACGGTCCTGGGGGGATGGTCAGCCCCAGCATTTT.

This clone has just a few counts. The chain couples TRBV29-1 to TRBJ1-4; no definite D call. The ends were cut back, 6 bases at V and 2 bases at J, with 10 bases in the middle. The length of the CDR3 is 13 residues. CDR1 is SQVTM, CDR2 ANQGSEA, per germline. The CDR3 region has the DNA TGCAGCGTCCAGAGGAGGACTAATGAAAAACTGTTTTTT. Its protein product is CSVQRRTNEKLFF.

The chain joins TRBV28 to TRBJ2-7, with 7 bases that match TRBD1. This CDR3 contains 12 residues. The J segment lost 2 bases and the V segment lost 9 bases, leaving 4 bases of the junction unmatched. Germline V lookup: CDR1 MDHEN, CDR2 SYDVKM. For the CDR3, the DNA is TGTGCCAGTACAGGGGTCCCCTACGAGCAGTACTTC. Protein sequence: CASTGVPYEQYF. Drawing the rest from reference TRBV28 and TRBJ2-7, the complete variable domain is DVKVTQSSRYLVKRTGEKVFLECVQDMDHENMFWYRQDPGLGLRLIYFSYDVKMKEKGDIPEGYSVSREKKERFSLILESASTNQTSMYLCASTGVPYEQYFGPGTRLTVT.

J is TRBJ2-5 and V is TRBV5-6; 7 positions agree with TRBD1. Losses at the gene ends were 0 bases for V and 2 bases for J; bases not matched to a gene: 4. The CDR3 is made up of 15 amino acids. The germline gives CDR1 SGHDT, CDR2 YYEEEE. Here the CDR3 reads CASSLGQGLQETQYF. DNA of the CDR3: TGTGCCAGCAGCTTGGGACAGGGCCTACAAGAGACCCAGTACTTC. Looking up the rest from reference TRBV5-6 and TRBJ2-5 gives the full variable domain: DAGVTQSPTHLIKTRGQQVTLRCSPKSGHDTVSWYQQALGQGPQFIFQYYEEEERQRGNFPDRFSGHQFPNYSSELNVNALLLGDSALYLCASSLGQGLQETQYFGPGTRLLVL.

This clone has a handful of counts. This sequence joins TRBV27 and TRBJ2-3; D gene uncertain. The CDR3 spans 15 residues. V was cut by 3 bases and J by 1 base, with 11 bases left in between. Germline loops: CDR1 MNHEY, CDR2 SMNVEV (reference sequence). Here the CDR3 DNA reads TGTGCCAGCAGTTTGAGTCCCTCCGGCACAGATACGCAGTATTTT. Amino acids: CASSLSPSGTDTQYF.

In this sample, this clone turned up a few times. The chain uses TRBV5-6 and TRBJ2-7, with D perhaps matching TRBD2 (6 bases). The germline CDR1 and CDR2 sequences are SGHDT and YYEEEE. The CDR3 totals 15 residues. V lost 5 bases and J lost 6, with 21 bases in between. The CDR3 spells CASSLLRELFVEQYF. The CDR3 DNA reads TGTGCCAGCAGTCTGCTCCGGGAGCTGTTTGTCGAGCAGTACTTC.

This chain uses TRBV7-9 with TRBJ1-3; D ambiguous. The CDR3 is 15 amino acids. Germline CDR1 reads SEHNR; CDR2 reads FQNEAQ (reference sequence). The V and J ends lost 0 bases and 4 bases respectively, with 10 bases between them. The CDR3 DNA follows: TGTGCCAGCAGCTTAGCGTCAGGCCCAGGAAACACCATATATTTT. It yields the protein CASSLASGPGNTIYF.

This clone was recorded a few times. V gene TRBV4-2 combines with J gene TRBJ1-1, with 12 positions matching TRBD1. The CDR3 totals 17 residues. CDR1 is LGHNA, CDR2 YNFKEQ, per germline. The ends lost 3 bases at V and 4 bases at J; junction bases unmatched: 9. Here the CDR3 DNA reads TGTGCCAGCAGCCAGCCGGGACAGGGGGCTTGGAGCACTGAAGCTTTCTTT. It codes for CASSQPGQGAWSTEAFF.

The V and J genes are TRBV19 and TRBJ2-7; 11 nucleotides line up with TRBD1. Germline V gene sequence: CDR1 LNHDA, CDR2 SQIVND (reference sequence). The CDR3 spans 14 residues. Trimming removed 8 bases from V and 5 bases from J; junction bases left unmatched: 8. CDR3 residues: CASFTGQGDHEQYF. CDR3 DNA sequence: TGTGCCAGTTTTACGGGACAGGGGGACCACGAGCAGTACTTC.

The sample holds a few counts of this clone. The sample carries other DNA sequences with the same CDR3. The chain has TRBV5-1 and TRBJ2-1, with TRBD2 identical over 9 bases. Germline V gene sequence: CDR1 SGHRS, CDR2 YFSETQ. This CDR3 has 15 amino acids. The J segment lost 3 bases and the V segment lost 0 bases, leaving 1 base of the junction unmatched. The CDR3 here is CASSLVSGGYNEQFF. CDR3 coding DNA: TGCGCCAGCAGCTTGGTTAGCGGGGGCTACAATGAGCAGTTCTTC.

This clone has a handful of counts. The chain is built from TRBV7-8 and TRBJ2-7; D is possibly TRBD2 (6 bases). The V gene lost 3 bases and the J gene lost 0 bases, with 15 bases spanning the gap. Per the germline V gene, CDR1 is SGHVS and CDR2 is FQNEAQ. This CDR3 contains 16 residues. CDR3 loop: CASSFGAGTSSYEQYF. The CDR3 region has the DNA TGTGCCAGCAGCTTCGGAGCGGGTACGAGCTCCTACGAGCAGTACTTC.